This T cell receptor (beta chain) was captured by sequencing in a study of T cell responses to AZD1222 COVID-19 vaccine. Pooled samples include second doses given at about 4 or 12 weeks. The germline gives CDR1 SEHNR, CDR2 FQNEAQ (reference sequence). The V end lost 3 bases, the J end lost 6 bases, and 11 bases lay between the germline ends. The CDR3 spans 14 residues. Broader study findings: Spike-specific TCR breadth and depth both grew after two AZD1222 doses.

Regarding this clone: What it binds is unknown.

Here immunoSEQ multiplex PCR was the method, and the copy in TCRdb shows in-frame clones only, minus some. Of 70,000 to 90,000 clones listed, over 75% are singletons. The sample in question was peripheral blood, obtained 28 days after the second AZD1222 dose. This receptor was identified in an adult who received the AZD1222 COVID-19 vaccine. The rearrangement joins TRBV7-9 to TRBJ1-4; weak D call: TRBD1 (6 bases). The CDR3 DNA reads TGTGCCAGCAGCTTCGGGGGCCCGGATGAAAAACTGTTTTTT. It specifies CASSFGGPDEKLFF.